The 6 T cell receptor beta chains below come from one sample, sequenced in a study of somatic mutations in cytotoxic T cells in rheumatoid arthritis. Assay used: immunoSEQ multiplex PCR; TCRdb lists only in-frame clones, some missing. The data contain 13,000 or so clones, around 70% of them singletons. The sequencing input was CD8+ T cells sorted from blood. These receptors originate from an adult with rheumatoid arthritis.

The J gene is TRBJ2-7, the V gene TRBV7-8; 11 nucleotides match TRBD1. CDR3 length: 15 amino acids. V dropped 5 bases and J dropped 3; count of bases not matched to a gene: 6. The germline CDR1 and CDR2 sequences are SGHVS and FQNEAQ. The DNA for the CDR3 is TGTGCCAGCAGCCCCCCGGGACAGGGGGTCTACGAGCAGTACTTC. This encodes CASSPPGQGVYEQYF. The full variable domain, in which reference TRBV7-8 and TRBJ2-7 provide the parts outside the CDR3, is GAGVSQSPRYKVAKRGQDVALRCDPISGHVSLFWYQQALGQGPEFLTYFQNEAQLDKSGLPSDRFFAERPEGSVSTLKIQRTQQEDSAVYLCASSPPGQGVYEQYFGPGTRLTVT.

This clone came up once. CDR3 coding DNA: TGTGCCAGCAGCTCAGGACAGGACTTTGTCTATGGCTACACCTTC. Translated: CASSSGQDFVYGYTF. The chain links TRBV5-6 to TRBJ1-2; 7 bases are a match to TRBD1. The germline CDR1 and CDR2 sequences are SGHDT and YYEEEE. With V trimmed by 3 bases and J by 4 bases, 9 bases remained unmatched. The CDR3 totals 15 residues.

The chain links TRBV5-6 to TRBJ2-2; tentatively, D is TRBD1 or TRBD2 (5 bases each). This CDR3 is 13 amino acids long. Germline CDR1 and CDR2: SGHDT and YYEEEE. V was pared by 0 bases and J by 6 bases, with 6 bases between. For the CDR3, the DNA is TGTGCCAGCAGCTTGGGAGGGGCCGGGGAGCTGTTTTTT. Translation gives CASSLGGAGELFF.

This clone occurred a few times. The chain has TRBV6-5 and TRBJ1-2; 12 bases agree with TRBD1. The V gene end was trimmed by 5 bases and the J gene end by 4 bases; junction bases not matched to a gene: 5. CDR1 and CDR2 (germline): MNHEY, SVGAGI. The CDR3 sequence is 15 residues long. The DNA for the CDR3 is TGTGCCAGCAGTGGGGACAGGGGGCGAGTCTATGGCTACACCTTC. It specifies CASSGDRGRVYGYTF.

The CDR3 reads CASARMSSGNTIYF. DNA for the CDR3: TGTGCCAGCGCTCGGATGAGCTCTGGAAACACCATATATTTT. This chain links TRBV6-1 with TRBJ1-3, with D hard to call. The CDR3 has 14 amino acids. With 8 bases removed from V and 0 bases from J, the gap between germline ends came to 11 bases. Germline V gives CDR1 MNHNS, CDR2 SASEGT.

The rearrangement uses TRBV9 and TRBJ2-3; 12 nucleotides align to TRBD2. J gave up 2 bases and V 4 bases, and 11 bases lay outside the gene matches. The CDR3 runs to 18 residues. Looked up from germline, CDR1 is SGDLS and CDR2 is YYNGEE. CDR3 nucleotide sequence: TGTGCCAGCAGCTACAGAGGGCTAGCGGGGGGGAACACAGATACGCAGTATTTT. It is translated as CASSYRGLAGGNTDTQYF. The full variable domain, its missing parts supplied by reference TRBV9 and TRBJ2-3, is DSGVTQTPKHLITATGQRVTLRCSPRSGDLSVYWYQQSLDQGLQFLIQYYNGEERAKGNILERFSAQQFPDLHSELNLSSLELGDSALYFCASSYRGLAGGNTDTQYFGPGTRLTVL.